Included here is one T cell receptor (beta chain) sequence, with context. This sample was taken from a study of shared clonotypes between healthy human individuals. Naive CD8 cells comprised CD45RO-negative, CCR7-positively selected cells, excluding terminally differentiated effector memory CD45RA+ cells. Deep was the level used in running the assay. The protocol was immunoSEQ multiplex PCR, while the TCRdb copy is restricted to in-frame clones and leaves out a portion. The sample has about 2.2 million clones; approximately 92% are singletons. The CDR3 contains 12 residues. Germline V gives CDR1 SQVTM, CDR2 ANQGSEA. Trimming removed 1 base at V and 3 bases at J, with 7 bases between.

Input material: naive CD8+ T cells from PBMCs. This TCR was recovered from a man in his late teens or twenties in good health. Some clones in this sample may be carry-over from other donors' samples. The chain has TRBV29-1 and TRBJ2-7; D gene unclear. CDR3 protein: CSVEVELYEQYF. In nucleotides, the CDR3 is TGCAGCGTTGAAGTCGAGCTCTACGAGCAGTACTTC.